Listed below are T cell receptor beta chains from one sample, sequenced in a study of technical replicates of blood from a handful of donors. Only in-frame clones appear in the TCRdb table, and some are missing; sequencing was by immunoSEQ multiplex PCR. Of 68,000 or so clones in the sample, 80% to 95% were seen once. Sequences were obtained from PBMCs. The receptor source for this set is a human donor in good health. Some clones in this sample may be carry-over from other donors' samples. The conserved cysteine and the conserved F or W are not part of the CDR3 here.

cdr3_length: 13
v_call: TRBV6-6
j_call: TRBJ2-3
cdr3_aa: ASSISGGAYDTQY

cdr3_length: 13
v_call: TRBV2
j_call: TRBJ1-4
cdr3_aa: ASSQGELANEKLF

cdr3_length: 12
v_call: TRBV29-1
j_call: TRBJ2-1
cdr3_aa: SVAGLLWTHEQF

cdr3_length: 11
v_call: TRBV6-6
j_call: TRBJ2-7
cdr3_aa: ASSNGGTYEQY

cdr3_length: 11
v_call: TRBV19
j_call: TRBJ2-1
cdr3_aa: ASSILEGREQF

cdr3_length: 13
v_call: TRBV27
j_call: TRBJ2-3
cdr3_aa: ASSGLADRMDTQY

cdr3_length: 13
v_call: TRBV7-9
j_call: TRBJ2-7
cdr3_aa: ASSLASGSTYEQY

cdr3_length: 13
v_call: TRBV12-5
j_call: TRBJ2-7
cdr3_aa: ASVAWVGGRYEQY

cdr3_length: 14
v_call: TRBV4-3
j_call: TRBJ2-3
cdr3_aa: ASSHETSGGPDTQY

cdr3_length: 13
v_call: TRBV9
j_call: TRBJ2-1
cdr3_aa: ASSVVGGGGNEQF

cdr3_length: 14
v_call: TRBV7-8
j_call: TRBJ2-1
cdr3_aa: ASSLKVQAGGGEQF

cdr3_length: 13
v_call: TRBV5-1
j_call: TRBJ2-7
cdr3_aa: ASSLGDRGFGEQY

cdr3_length: 11
v_call: TRBV7-2
j_call: TRBJ2-1
cdr3_aa: ASSILDGGEQF

cdr3_length: 11
v_call: TRBV5-1
j_call: TRBJ1-6
cdr3_aa: ASSIAGVSPLH

cdr3_length: 13
v_call: TRBV7-2
j_call: TRBJ1-5
cdr3_aa: ASTPAPSSNQPQH

cdr3_length: 11
v_call: TRBV19
j_call: TRBJ2-7
cdr3_aa: ASTDSVSYEQY

cdr3_length: 11
v_call: TRBV5-4
j_call: TRBJ2-5
cdr3_aa: ASRVGAGETQY

cdr3_length: 10
v_call: TRBV29-1
j_call: TRBJ2-5
cdr3_aa: SVEASKETQY

cdr3_length: 13
v_call: TRBV21-1
j_call: TRBJ1-1
cdr3_aa: ASSKALRPPRRAF

cdr3_length: 12
v_call: TRBV27
j_call: TRBJ1-2
cdr3_aa: ASSLFPQNYGYT

cdr3_length: 14
v_call: TRBV5-1
j_call: TRBJ2-7
cdr3_aa: ASSLAGRAGGYEQY

cdr3_length: 11
v_call: TRBV7-9
j_call: TRBJ2-1
cdr3_aa: ASSLWGGNEQF

cdr3_length: 13
v_call: TRBV2
j_call: TRBJ1-1
cdr3_aa: ASSVGLSGRTEAF

cdr3_length: 16
v_call: TRBV13
j_call: TRBJ2-7
cdr3_aa: ASSLGHWGSGGLGEQY

cdr3_length: 11
v_call: TRBV10-3
j_call: TRBJ2-7
cdr3_aa: AISEGRETEQY

cdr3_length: 13
v_call: TRBV9
j_call: TRBJ2-2
cdr3_aa: ASSGGGGKAGELF

cdr3_length: 14
v_call: TRBV2
j_call: TRBJ2-5
cdr3_aa: ASRYGVAPPQETQY

cdr3_length: 14
v_call: TRBV19
j_call: TRBJ2-3
cdr3_aa: ASRVAAGGRTDTQY

cdr3_length: 13
v_call: TRBV7-2
j_call: TRBJ2-7
cdr3_aa: ASSLGGALRYEQY

cdr3_length: 12
v_call: TRBV10-2
j_call: TRBJ2-7
cdr3_aa: ASTGGRISYEQY

cdr3_length: 12
v_call: TRBV6-6
j_call: TRBJ1-5
cdr3_aa: ASSGTVVGQPQH

cdr3_length: 17
v_call: TRBV19
j_call: TRBJ2-3
cdr3_aa: ASSMGLAGGRLGTDTQY

cdr3_length: 11
v_call: TRBV10-3
j_call: TRBJ2-7
cdr3_aa: AISMTEAYEQY

cdr3_length: 13
v_call: TRBV27
j_call: TRBJ2-1
cdr3_aa: ASSPWTSGDNEQF

cdr3_length: 15
v_call: TRBV2
j_call: TRBJ2-1
cdr3_aa: ASSEWVSGGYGNEQF

cdr3_length: 13
v_call: TRBV5-6
j_call: TRBJ2-7
cdr3_aa: ASSSYLGAKFEQY

cdr3_length: 15
v_call: TRBV7-9
j_call: TRBJ1-2
cdr3_aa: ASSIGVAGGADYGYT

cdr3_length: 14
v_call: TRBV5-1
j_call: TRBJ2-3
cdr3_aa: ASSLGTSGGLFTQY

cdr3_length: 16
v_call: TRBV14
j_call: TRBJ2-5
cdr3_aa: ASSQESSGGFLQETQY

cdr3_length: 11
v_call: TRBV10-3
j_call: TRBJ1-2
cdr3_aa: AISESRGYGYT

cdr3_length: 11
v_call: TRBV19
j_call: TRBJ2-3
cdr3_aa: ASSPRGADTQY

cdr3_length: 13
v_call: TRBV19
j_call: TRBJ2-1
cdr3_aa: ASRTSGSSYNEQF

cdr3_length: 12
v_call: TRBV7-2
j_call: TRBJ2-1
cdr3_aa: ASSFGTDLNEQF

cdr3_length: 14
v_call: TRBV5-5
j_call: TRBJ1-1
cdr3_aa: ASSPGTGGGYTEAF

cdr3_length: 13
v_call: TRBV7-3
j_call: TRBJ2-3
cdr3_aa: ASSLVSGMTDTQY

cdr3_length: 11
v_call: TRBV10-3
j_call: TRBJ1-1
cdr3_aa: AIMLAVNTEAF

cdr3_length: 14
v_call: TRBV2
j_call: TRBJ2-3
cdr3_aa: ASSAQLTGGADTQY

cdr3_length: 12
v_call: TRBV7-3
j_call: TRBJ2-3
cdr3_aa: ASSPSGGAGTQY

cdr3_length: 13
v_call: TRBV6-5
j_call: TRBJ1-3
cdr3_aa: ASSYKGGSGNTIY

cdr3_length: 10
v_call: TRBV28
j_call: TRBJ2-7
cdr3_aa: ASSPPGFEQY

cdr3_length: 14
v_call: TRBV4-2
j_call: TRBJ2-5
cdr3_aa: ASSPYTVGQGISPY

cdr3_length: 10
v_call: TRBV5-5
j_call: TRBJ2-5
cdr3_aa: ASSLAMETQY

cdr3_length: 13
v_call: TRBV4-2
j_call: TRBJ2-7
cdr3_aa: ASSQDLAASYEQY